The 25 T cell receptor beta chains below all came from one sample that was sequenced in a study of cytomegalovirus exposure and HLA in healthy donors. Amplification used 60 Vbeta primers and 13 Jbeta primers. Using immunoSEQ multiplex PCR, the repertoire was profiled, and TCRdb retains in-frame clones only, with some absent. The data show about 100,000 clones, roughly 9.1% seen once. The sequenced material came from PBMCs. These receptors all come from a man aged 35 to 55 in good health and CMV-seropositive.

This clone came up a few times. V gene TRBV6-7 combines with J gene TRBJ2-2; 11 nucleotides line up with TRBD1. TRBV6-7 counts as an open reading frame of uncertain function. The CDR3 loop spans 19 amino acids. Trimming removed 7 bases from V and 0 bases from J; junction bases left unmatched: 13. CDR3 loop: CASTLPGQGDSSNTGELFF. In DNA, the CDR3 is TGTGCCAGCACTTTACCGGGACAGGGGGATTCATCGAACACCGGGGAGCTGTTTTTT.

The chain carries TRBV9 and TRBJ2-3, with 9 bases matching TRBD2. Germline loops: CDR1 SGDLS, CDR2 YYNGEE. This CDR3 has 15 residues. J was trimmed by 0 bases and V by 1 base; bases with no gene match: 0. CDR3 DNA: TGTGCCAGCAGCGTAACTAGCGGGAGCACAGATACGCAGTATTTT. As protein: CASSVTSGSTDTQYF.

This chain joins TRBV4-3 and TRBJ2-7; D may be TRBD2 (6 bases). There are 18 residues in the CDR3. Germline V gene data show CDR1 as LGHNA and CDR2 as YSLEER. Between the trimmed V and J ends, which lost 5 bases and 3 bases, there was a span of 26 bases. The CDR3 region is CASSWGLMTPTTYYEQYF. The CDR3 nucleotides are TGCGCCAGCAGCTGGGGACTGATGACGCCGACGACTTACTACGAGCAGTACTTC.

The chain is built from TRBV27 and TRBJ2-3; the match to TRBD2 covers 12 bases. The germline gives CDR1 MNHEY, CDR2 SMNVEV (reference sequence). This CDR3 has 15 residues. V lost 4 bases, J lost 10 bases, and 9 bases stayed unmatched. The CDR3 DNA reads as TGTGCCAGCAGTTGGGGCCTAGCGGGGGGGAAGCCGCAGTATTTT. This codes for CASSWGLAGGKPQYF.

The chain has TRBV5-1 and TRBJ1-4, with 10 bases that match TRBD1. The trim removed 4 bases at V and 4 bases at J, leaving 4 bases unmatched. The CDR3 sequence is 15 residues long. CDR1 is SGHRS and CDR2 is YFSETQ in the germline V gene. DNA of the CDR3: TGCGCCAGCAGCGGGGACAGGGGCGGTAATGAAAAACTGTTTTTT. The encoded protein is CASSGDRGGNEKLFF.

This clone was observed a handful of times. This chain connects TRBV7-6 to TRBJ1-2; 11 nucleotides agree with TRBD1. This CDR3 is 15 amino acids long. Per germline, CDR1 SGHVS and CDR2 FNYEAQ. With V trimmed by 1 base and J by 7 bases, 5 bases remained unmatched. The CDR3 DNA sequence: TGTGCCAGCAGCTTAGGGACAGGGGGCGCAGGTGGCTACACCTTC. Translation: CASSLGTGGAGGYTF.

This clone was seen more than once but under ten times. This chain joins TRBV4-3 and TRBJ2-1; 7 bases are a match to TRBD2. After removal of 1 base from V and 2 bases from J, the junction contained 2 bases not matched to a gene. This CDR3 is 15 amino acids long. CDR1 and CDR2 from the germline V gene are LGHNA and YSLEER. CDR3 in amino acids: CASSQVAGAYNEQFF. CDR3 sequence (DNA): TGCGCCAGCAGCCAAGTGGCGGGAGCCTACAATGAGCAGTTCTTC.

The chain carries TRBV12-5 and TRBJ2-7, with 8 bases aligning to TRBD2. The CDR3 is 15 residues long. Trimming cost V 4 bases and J 1 base; bases outside gene matches: 6. Germline loops: CDR1 LGHNT, CDR2 FRNRAP. CDR3 residues: CASGWPGLGSYEQYF. CDR3 nucleotides: TGTGCTAGTGGTTGGCCGGGACTAGGTTCCTACGAGCAGTACTTC.

The rearrangement joins TRBV14 to TRBJ1-4; D uncertain. Per the germline V gene, CDR1 is SGHDN and CDR2 is FVKESK. The CDR3 is 14 amino acids. V was cut by 1 base and J by 8 bases, with 11 bases left in between. The CDR3 nucleotides read TGTGCCAGCAGCCAAGGGGCAGTTCACGAAAAACTGTTTTTT. Protein: CASSQGAVHEKLFF. Supplemented by reference TRBV14 and TRBJ1-4, the full variable domain reads EAGVTQFPSHSVIEKGQTVTLRCDPISGHDNLYWYRRVMGKEIKFLLHFVKESKQDESGMPNNRFLAERTGGTYSTLKVQPAELEDSGVYFCASSQGAVHEKLFFGSGTQLSVL.

This sequence joins TRBV11-3 and TRBJ2-5, with 7 bases that match TRBD1. This CDR3 region has 15 residues. Germline V CDR1 and CDR2: SGHNT, YENEEA. The trim removed 3 bases at V and 5 bases at J, leaving 9 bases unmatched. The CDR3 nucleotides are TGTGCCAGCAGCTTTTATGGGACAGCGGCGGAGACCCAGTACTTC. It translates to CASSFYGTAAETQYF.

V gene TRBV5-1 combines with J gene TRBJ2-1; D might be TRBD2 (5 bases). The germline V and J ends were trimmed by 0 bases and 7 bases, with 20 bases remaining between them. CDR3 size: 17 residues. Germline-derived CDR1 and CDR2 are SGHRS and YFSETQ. The CDR3 DNA reads as TGCGCCAGCAGCTTGGCCCGGGATACCCTTTGGGATAATGAGCAGTTCTTC. Translation gives CASSLARDTLWDNEQFF.

This clone was observed a few times. This chain connects TRBV19 to TRBJ1-5; TRBD1 is a possible D gene (5 bases). This CDR3 has 15 residues. Germline V gives CDR1 LNHDA, CDR2 SQIVND (reference sequence). Deletions cut 1 base from V and 5 bases from J, with 12 bases between. The CDR3 bases are TGTGCCAGTAGTATAGTAGGAACAGGTGATCAGCCCCAGCATTTT. Its protein product is CASSIVGTGDQPQHF.

This clone was observed a handful of times. V and J are TRBV27 and TRBJ1-2; D perhaps matches TRBD1 (5 bases). The ends were cut back, 2 bases at V and 2 bases at J, with 12 bases in the middle. This CDR3 comprises 15 residues. CDR1 is MNHEY, CDR2 SMNVEV, per germline (reference sequence). CDR3 protein: CASSLNTGSNYGYTF. Written as DNA, the CDR3 is TGTGCCAGCAGTTTAAATACAGGATCGAACTATGGCTACACCTTC.

There are a few counts of this clone. J is TRBJ2-3 and V is TRBV6-5; tentative D call: TRBD2 (5 bases). The V end lost 8 bases, the J end lost 2 bases, and 17 bases lay between the germline ends. This CDR3 is built from 15 residues. Germline V gives CDR1 MNHEY, CDR2 SVGAGI. CDR3 DNA sequence: TGTGCCAGCGGGGTTCGAGCGGCCTACACAGATACGCAGTATTTT. Translating gives CASGVRAAYTDTQYF.

The chain couples TRBV6-5 to TRBJ1-5; TRBD1 agrees at 8 bases. Unmatched junction bases numbered 6, after V lost 6 bases and J lost 5 bases. This CDR3 has 14 amino acids. The germline V gene has CDR1 MNHEY and CDR2 SVGAGI. The DNA of the CDR3 is TGTGCCAGCAGCATCGGACAGGGATATCAGCCCCAGCATTTT. This gives the protein CASSIGQGYQPQHF.

This chain links TRBV9 with TRBJ2-7; D is ambiguous. CDR1 is SGDLS, CDR2 YYNGEE, per germline. The CDR3 is 13 amino acids. V dropped 0 bases and J dropped 0 bases, with 4 bases sitting between them. The CDR3 region has the DNA TGTGCCAGCAGCGTAGGGAGCTCCTACGAGCAGTACTTC. It codes for CASSVGSSYEQYF.

This clone was seen a handful of times. The chain carries TRBV4-3 and TRBJ2-7; TRBD2 might be the D (6 bases). Between the trimmed V and J ends, which lost 0 bases and 2 bases, there was a span of 11 bases. The CDR3 contains 15 residues. In germline, CDR1 is LGHNA, CDR2 YSLEER. The CDR3 loop is CASSQEGGAPYEQYF. The DNA of the CDR3 is TGCGCCAGCAGCCAAGAAGGCGGGGCCCCCTACGAGCAGTACTTC.

The table lists this clone with a few counts. The CDR3 loop reads CASSVRGQGGIGRGNEQFF. The CDR3 DNA reads as TGTGCCAGCAGCGTTCGGGGACAGGGGGGGATAGGTCGGGGCAATGAGCAGTTCTTC. The gene calls are TRBV7-2 and TRBJ2-1, with 11 bases that match TRBD1. Germline V gene lookup returns CDR1 SGHTA and CDR2 FQGNSA. This CDR3 has 19 amino acids. Trimming removed 5 bases from V and 6 bases from J; junction bases left unmatched: 18.

The chain couples TRBV19 to TRBJ1-2; no definite D call. The germline V and J ends were trimmed by 2 bases and 8 bases, with 9 bases remaining between them. The CDR3 is 12 residues long. Germline values: CDR1 LNHDA, CDR2 SQIVND (reference sequence). CDR3 nucleotide sequence: TGTGCCAGTAGTATACGTGTGAGCGGCTACACCTTC. Translating gives CASSIRVSGYTF.

V is TRBV5-6 and J is TRBJ2-7; D possibly corresponds to TRBD1 (6 bases). The CDR3 covers 13 residues. V shed 0 bases and J shed 5 bases, with 9 bases lying between them. Germline lookup yields CDR1 SGHDT and CDR2 YYEEEE. CDR3: CASSLGQGHEQYF. CDR3 bases: TGTGCCAGCAGCTTGGGCCAGGGGCACGAGCAGTACTTC.

This clone has only a few counts. The V gene is TRBV7-9, the J gene TRBJ2-7, with 9 bases that match TRBD2. The trim removed 5 bases at V and 2 bases at J, leaving 4 bases unmatched. The CDR3 is 14 amino acids. The germline gives CDR1 SEHNR, CDR2 FQNEAQ (reference sequence). The CDR3 spells CASSLSGRPYEQYF. The CDR3, as DNA: TGTGCCAGCAGCCTTAGCGGGAGACCCTACGAGCAGTACTTC.

This sequence joins TRBV15 and TRBJ2-5; D perhaps matches TRBD2 (7 bases). V gave up 4 bases and J gave up 5 bases, with 14 bases separating them. Germline loops: CDR1 LNHNV, CDR2 YYDKDF (reference sequence). There are 14 residues in the CDR3. The CDR3 DNA follows: TGTGCCACCAGCACCCGAGGGGGGGGCGAGACCCAGTACTTC. Its translation is CATSTRGGGETQYF.

The rearrangement joins TRBV28 to TRBJ2-7; 9 positions agree with TRBD2. The V segment lost 9 bases and the J segment 2 bases; nucleotides outside the gene matches: 11. Germline CDR1 and CDR2: MDHEN and SYDVKM. This CDR3 has 15 residues. The CDR3, as DNA: TGTGCCAGTATCAGAAGGCGGGAGGGCCCCTACGAGCAGTACTTC. Its translation is CASIRRREGPYEQYF. The full variable domain, completed using reference TRBV28 and TRBJ2-7, is DVKVTQSSRYLVKRTGEKVFLECVQDMDHENMFWYRQDPGLGLRLIYFSYDVKMKEKGDIPEGYSVSREKKERFSLILESASTNQTSMYLCASIRRREGPYEQYFGPGTRLTVT.

The chain links TRBV7-9 to TRBJ2-1; 8 nucleotides align to TRBD2. V lost 1 base, J lost 7 bases, and 12 bases stayed unmatched. This CDR3 comprises 17 residues. CDR1 and CDR2 (germline): SEHNR, FQNEAQ (reference sequence). CDR3 coding DNA: TGTGCCAGCAGCTTAGTGTCGGGACTAGGCACCCGAAATGAGCAGTTCTTC. It encodes CASSLVSGLGTRNEQFF.

This clone was seen a few times. The chain has TRBV5-1 and TRBJ1-1; 9 positions agree with TRBD1. Germline CDR1 is SGHRS and CDR2 is YFSETQ. The CDR3 sequence is 15 residues long. Trimming took 0 bases from V and 5 from J; bases not matched to a gene: 5. CDR3 sequence reads: CASSLGGQGKTEAFF. Written as DNA, the CDR3 is TGCGCCAGCAGCTTGGGGGGACAGGGTAAGACTGAAGCTTTCTTT.